One sample yielded the 2 T cell receptor beta chains listed below, sequenced in a study of T cell repertoires and leukemia-associated antigens. TCRdb analysed the 5' RACE reads with MiXCR anew, one entry per CDR3 protein. This table has 10,000 to 15,000 distinct CDR3 sequences, over 40% appearing once. No antigen is known for these receptors. Sequencing was done on a sample of CD3+ T cells sorted from blood and cultured. The receptors stem from a female donor in good health.

For the CDR3, the DNA is TGTGCCAGCAGCTTGGTAGGACTAGCGGGAGATCTCAACACCGGGGAGCTGTTTTTT. Encoded protein: CASSLVGLAGDLNTGELFF. The chain employs TRBV5-4 and TRBJ2-2; 13 nucleotides match TRBD2. The germline gives CDR1 SGHNT, CDR2 YYREEE (reference sequence). CDR3 length equals 19 residues. V lost 0 bases, J lost 2 bases, and 7 bases stayed unmatched.

This clonotype was seen ten or more times. The J gene is TRBJ1-1, the V gene TRBV11-2; D unresolved. The CDR3 has 14 residues. V gave up 0 bases and J gave up 0 bases, with 5 bases separating them. Germline V lookup: CDR1 SGHAT, CDR2 FQNNGV. The CDR3 sequence is CASSLEPVNTEAFF. The CDR3 DNA follows: TGTGCCAGCAGCTTAGAGCCAGTGAACACTGAAGCTTTCTTT.